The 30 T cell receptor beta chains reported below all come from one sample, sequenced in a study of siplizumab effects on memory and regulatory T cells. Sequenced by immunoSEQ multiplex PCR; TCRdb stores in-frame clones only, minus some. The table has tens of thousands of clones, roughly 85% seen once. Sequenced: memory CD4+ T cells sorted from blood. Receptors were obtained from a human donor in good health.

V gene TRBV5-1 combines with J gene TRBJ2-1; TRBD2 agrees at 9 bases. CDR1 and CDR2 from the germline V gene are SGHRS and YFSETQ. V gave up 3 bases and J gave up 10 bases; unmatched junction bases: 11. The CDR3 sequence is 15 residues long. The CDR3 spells CASSSIPLAGSEQFF. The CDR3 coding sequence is TGCGCCAGCAGCTCAATTCCCCTAGCGGGATCCGAGCAGTTCTTC.

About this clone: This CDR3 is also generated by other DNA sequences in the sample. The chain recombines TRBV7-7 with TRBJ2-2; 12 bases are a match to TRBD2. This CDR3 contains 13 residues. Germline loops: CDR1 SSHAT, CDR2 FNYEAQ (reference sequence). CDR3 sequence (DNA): TGTGCTGGCGGACTAGCGGGAACCGGGGAGCTGTTTTTT. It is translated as CAGGLAGTGELFF.

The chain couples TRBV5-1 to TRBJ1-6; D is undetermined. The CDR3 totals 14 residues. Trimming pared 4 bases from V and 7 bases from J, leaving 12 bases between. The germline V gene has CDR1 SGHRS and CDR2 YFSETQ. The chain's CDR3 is CASSVEGGNSPLHF. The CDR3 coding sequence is TGCGCCAGCAGCGTTGAGGGTGGGAATTCACCCCTCCACTTT.

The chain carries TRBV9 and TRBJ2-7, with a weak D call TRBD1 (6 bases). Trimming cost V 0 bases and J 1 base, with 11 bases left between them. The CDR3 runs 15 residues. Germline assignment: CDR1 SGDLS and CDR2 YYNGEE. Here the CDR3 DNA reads TGTGCCAGCAGCGTAGCTCCGGACAGTTCCTACGAGCAGTACTTC. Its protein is CASSVAPDSSYEQYF.

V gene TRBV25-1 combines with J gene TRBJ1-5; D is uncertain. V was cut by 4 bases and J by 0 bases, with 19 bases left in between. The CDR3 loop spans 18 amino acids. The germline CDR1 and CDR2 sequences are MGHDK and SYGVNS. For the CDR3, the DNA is TGTGCCAGCAGTGGAAATATTGGGATGGGAGATAGCAATCAGCCCCAGCATTTT. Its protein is CASSGNIGMGDSNQPQHF.

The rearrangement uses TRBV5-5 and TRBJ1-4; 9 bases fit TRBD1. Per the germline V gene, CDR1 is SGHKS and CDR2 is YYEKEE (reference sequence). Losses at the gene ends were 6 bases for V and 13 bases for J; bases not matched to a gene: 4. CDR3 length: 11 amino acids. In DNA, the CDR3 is TGTGCCAGCACGGGGACAGGGAGACTGTTTTTT. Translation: CASTGTGRLFF.

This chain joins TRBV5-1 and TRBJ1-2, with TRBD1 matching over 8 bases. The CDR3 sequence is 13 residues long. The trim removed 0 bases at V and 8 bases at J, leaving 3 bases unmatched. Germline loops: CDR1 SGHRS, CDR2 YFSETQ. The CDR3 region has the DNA TGCGCCAGCAGCTTGGTTCAGGGGGCAGGCTACACCTTC. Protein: CASSLVQGAGYTF. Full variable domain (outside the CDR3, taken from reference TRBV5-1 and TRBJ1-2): KAGVTQTPRYLIKTRGQQVTLSCSPISGHRSVSWYQQTPGQGLQFLFEYFSETQRNKGNFPGRFSGRQFSNSRSEMNVSTLELGDSALYLCASSLVQGAGYTFGSGTRLTVV.

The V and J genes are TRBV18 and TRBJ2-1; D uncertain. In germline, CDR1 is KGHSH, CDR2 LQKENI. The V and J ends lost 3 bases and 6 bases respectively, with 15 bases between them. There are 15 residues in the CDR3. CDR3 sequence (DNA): TGTGCCAGCTCACCGGGTCTCGAACCCGTCAATGAGCAGTTCTTC. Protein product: CASSPGLEPVNEQFF.

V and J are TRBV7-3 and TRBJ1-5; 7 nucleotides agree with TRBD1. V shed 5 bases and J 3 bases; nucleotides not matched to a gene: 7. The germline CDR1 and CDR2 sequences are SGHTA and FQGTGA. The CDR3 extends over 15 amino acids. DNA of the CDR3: TGTGCCAGCAGCCGACAGGGTACTAACAATCAGCCCCAGCATTTT. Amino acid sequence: CASSRQGTNNQPQHF.

The CDR3 here is CASSLLPGPGTNEQFF. CDR3 coding DNA: TGTGCCAGCTCACTCCTCCCGGGCCCCGGGACGAATGAGCAGTTCTTC. This rearrangement joins TRBV18 to TRBJ2-1; possibly TRBD1 or TRBD2 for D (5 bases each). CDR3 length equals 16 residues. The V gene's germline CDR1 is KGHSH and CDR2 LQKENI. The ends were cut back, 4 bases at V and 7 bases at J, with 20 bases in the middle.

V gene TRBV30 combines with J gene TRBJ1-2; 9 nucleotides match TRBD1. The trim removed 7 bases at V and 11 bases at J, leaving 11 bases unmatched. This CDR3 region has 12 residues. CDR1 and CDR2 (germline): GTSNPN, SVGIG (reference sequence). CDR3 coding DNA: TGTGCCTTATCGACAGGGGGGTTGAGGTACACCTTC. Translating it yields CALSTGGLRYTF.

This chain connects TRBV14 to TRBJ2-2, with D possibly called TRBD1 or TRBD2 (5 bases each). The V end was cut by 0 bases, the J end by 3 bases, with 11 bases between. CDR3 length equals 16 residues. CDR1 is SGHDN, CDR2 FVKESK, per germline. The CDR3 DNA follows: TGTGCCAGCAGCCAAGATCCGGGACGGGACACCGGGGAGCTGTTTTTT. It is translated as CASSQDPGRDTGELFF.

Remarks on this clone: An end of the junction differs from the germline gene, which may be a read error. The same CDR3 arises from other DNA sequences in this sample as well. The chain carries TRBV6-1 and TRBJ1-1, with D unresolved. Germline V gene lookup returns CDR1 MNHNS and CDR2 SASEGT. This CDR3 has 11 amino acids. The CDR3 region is CASSAEFEAFF. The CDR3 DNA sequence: TGTGCCAGCAGTGCAGAATTTGAAGCCTTCTTT.

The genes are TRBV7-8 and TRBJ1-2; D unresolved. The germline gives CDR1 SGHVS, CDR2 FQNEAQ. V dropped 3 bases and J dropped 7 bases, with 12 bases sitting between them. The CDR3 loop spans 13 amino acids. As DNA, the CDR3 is TGTGCCAGCAGCTTTTTTACCTCATCTGGCTACACCTTC. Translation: CASSFFTSSGYTF.

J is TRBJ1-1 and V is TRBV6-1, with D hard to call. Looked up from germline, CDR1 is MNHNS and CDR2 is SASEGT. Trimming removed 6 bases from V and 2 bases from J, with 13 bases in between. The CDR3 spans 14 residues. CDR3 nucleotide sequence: TGTGCCAGCAGCCCGACCAGAAGCAACACTGAAGCTTTCTTT. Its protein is CASSPTRSNTEAFF.

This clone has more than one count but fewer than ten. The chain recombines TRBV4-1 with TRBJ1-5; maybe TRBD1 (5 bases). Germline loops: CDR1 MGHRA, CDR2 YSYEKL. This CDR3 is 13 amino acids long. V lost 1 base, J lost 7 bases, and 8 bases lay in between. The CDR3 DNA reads TGCGCCAGCAGCCAAGGGGGGACCCAGCCCCAGCATTTT. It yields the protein CASSQGGTQPQHF.

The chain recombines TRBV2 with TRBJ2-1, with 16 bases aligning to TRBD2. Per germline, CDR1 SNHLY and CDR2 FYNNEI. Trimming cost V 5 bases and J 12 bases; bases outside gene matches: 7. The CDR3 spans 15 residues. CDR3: CASSYAGTSGGAQFF. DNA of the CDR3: TGTGCCAGCAGTTACGCCGGGACTAGCGGGGGGGCGCAGTTCTTC. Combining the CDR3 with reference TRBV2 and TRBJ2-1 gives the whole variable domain EPEVTQTPSHQVTQMGQEVILRCVPISNHLYFYWYRQILGQKVEFLVSFYNNEISEKSEIFDDQFSVERPDGSNFTLKIRSTKLEDSAMYFCASSYAGTSGGAQFFGPGTRLTVL.

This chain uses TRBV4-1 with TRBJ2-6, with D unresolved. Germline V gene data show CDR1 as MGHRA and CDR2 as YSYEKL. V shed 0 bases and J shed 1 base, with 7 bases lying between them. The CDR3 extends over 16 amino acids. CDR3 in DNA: TGCGCCAGCAGCCAAGATAAGACTTCTGGGGCCAACGTCCTGACTTTC. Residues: CASSQDKTSGANVLTF.

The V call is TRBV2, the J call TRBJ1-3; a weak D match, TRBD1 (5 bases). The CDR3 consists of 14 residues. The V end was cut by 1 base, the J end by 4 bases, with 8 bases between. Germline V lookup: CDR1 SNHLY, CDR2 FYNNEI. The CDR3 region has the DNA TGTGCCAGCAGTGAAGGGGGACTCGGAAACACCATATATTTT. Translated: CASSEGGLGNTIYF.

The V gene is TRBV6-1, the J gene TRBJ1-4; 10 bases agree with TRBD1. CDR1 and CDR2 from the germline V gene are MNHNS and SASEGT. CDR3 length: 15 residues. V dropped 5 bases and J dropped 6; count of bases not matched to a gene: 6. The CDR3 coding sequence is TGTGCCAGCAGTAGACAGGGGGCAGTTGATGAAAAACTGTTTTTT. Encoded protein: CASSRQGAVDEKLFF.

This chain's CDR3 is CASRDSGEQYF. CDR3 sequence (DNA): TGCGCCAGCAGGGACTCCGGGGAGCAGTACTTC. This chain links TRBV5-1 with TRBJ2-7; the D gene is possibly TRBD2 (5 bases). The CDR3 spans 11 residues. V was cut by 5 bases and J by 7 bases, with 10 bases left in between. Germline CDR1 reads SGHRS; CDR2 reads YFSETQ. Together with reference TRBV5-1 and TRBJ2-7, the CDR3 gives the full variable domain: KAGVTQTPRYLIKTRGQQVTLSCSPISGHRSVSWYQQTPGQGLQFLFEYFSETQRNKGNFPGRFSGRQFSNSRSEMNVSTLELGDSALYLCASRDSGEQYFGPGTRLTVT.

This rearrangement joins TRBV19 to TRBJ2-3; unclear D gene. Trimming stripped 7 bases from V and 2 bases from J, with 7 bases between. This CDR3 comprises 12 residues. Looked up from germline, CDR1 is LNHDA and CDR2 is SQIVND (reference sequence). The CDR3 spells CASNGNTDTQYF. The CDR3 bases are TGTGCCAGTAATGGAAACACAGATACGCAGTATTTT.

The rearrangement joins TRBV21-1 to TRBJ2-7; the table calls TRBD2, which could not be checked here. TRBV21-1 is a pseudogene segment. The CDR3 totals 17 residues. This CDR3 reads CASSKSPAEGRNYEQYF. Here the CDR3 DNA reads TGTGCCAGCAGCAAATCCCCCGCGGAGGGTCGTAACTACGAGCAGTACTTC.

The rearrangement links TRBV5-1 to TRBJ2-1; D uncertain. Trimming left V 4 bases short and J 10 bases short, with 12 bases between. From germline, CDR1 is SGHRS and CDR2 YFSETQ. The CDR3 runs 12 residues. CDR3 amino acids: CASSEPESEQFF. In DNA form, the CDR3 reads TGCGCCAGCAGCGAACCAGAAAGCGAGCAGTTCTTC. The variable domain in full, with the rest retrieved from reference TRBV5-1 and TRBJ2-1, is KAGVTQTPRYLIKTRGQQVTLSCSPISGHRSVSWYQQTPGQGLQFLFEYFSETQRNKGNFPGRFSGRQFSNSRSEMNVSTLELGDSALYLCASSEPESEQFFGPGTRLTVL.

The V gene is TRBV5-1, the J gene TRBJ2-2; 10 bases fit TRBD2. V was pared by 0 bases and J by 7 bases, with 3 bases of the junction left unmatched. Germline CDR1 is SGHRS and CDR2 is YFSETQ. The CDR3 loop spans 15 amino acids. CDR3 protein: CASSLVAGGHGELFF. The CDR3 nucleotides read TGCGCCAGCAGCTTGGTAGCGGGGGGCCACGGGGAGCTGTTTTTT.

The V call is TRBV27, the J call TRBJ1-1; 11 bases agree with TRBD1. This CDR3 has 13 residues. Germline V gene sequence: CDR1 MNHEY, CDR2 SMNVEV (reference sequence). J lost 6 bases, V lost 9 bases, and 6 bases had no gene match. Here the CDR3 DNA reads TGTGCCAGTTCGGACAGGGGGCTCGCTGAAGCTTTCTTT. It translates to CASSDRGLAEAFF.

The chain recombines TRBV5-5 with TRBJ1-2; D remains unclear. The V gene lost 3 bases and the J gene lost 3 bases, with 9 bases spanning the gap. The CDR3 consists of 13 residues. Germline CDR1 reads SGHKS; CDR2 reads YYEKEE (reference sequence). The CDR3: CASSSTDHYGYTF. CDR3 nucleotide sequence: TGTGCCAGCAGCTCTACAGATCACTATGGCTACACCTTC.

CDR3 region: CSALTRDGGYEQYF. In DNA, the CDR3 is TGCAGCGCTCTTACGCGGGACGGTGGCTACGAGCAGTACTTC. The J gene is TRBJ2-7, the V gene TRBV29-1, with D tentatively TRBD2 (6 bases). Germline V gives CDR1 SQVTM, CDR2 ANQGSEA. CDR3 length: 14 amino acids. V was trimmed by 7 bases and J by 3 bases, leaving 19 bases between them.

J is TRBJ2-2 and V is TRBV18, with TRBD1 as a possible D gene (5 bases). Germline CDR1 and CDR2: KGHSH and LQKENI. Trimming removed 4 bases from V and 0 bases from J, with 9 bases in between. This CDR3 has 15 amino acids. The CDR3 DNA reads TGTGCCAGCTCACTGACAGCTCCGAACACCGGGGAGCTGTTTTTT. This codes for CASSLTAPNTGELFF.

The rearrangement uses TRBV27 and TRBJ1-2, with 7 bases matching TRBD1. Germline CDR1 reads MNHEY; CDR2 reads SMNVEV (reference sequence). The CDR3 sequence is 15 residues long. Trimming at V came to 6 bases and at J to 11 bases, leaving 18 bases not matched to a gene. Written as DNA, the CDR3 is TGTGCCAGCAGCACCCTAACAAAGGACAGGATTGAATACACCTTC. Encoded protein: CASSTLTKDRIEYTF.